Each of the 5 T cell receptor beta chains below was sequenced from the same sample in a study of Graves' ophthalmopathy and Graves' hyperthyroidism. Scientists amplified the TCR beta CDR3 regions from RNA transcripts. First-round RT-PCR employed HTBI primers, with a second-round multiplex PCR after it. TCRdb used MiXCR to reprocess the multiplex PCR reads, holding one entry per CDR3 protein. The table shows some 360,000 distinct CDR3 sequences, with about 18% occurring only once. The sequenced sample was peripheral blood. The receptors were sampled from an adult woman with stable Graves' hyperthyroidism.

This clonotype came up many times. The rearrangement links TRBV6-5 to TRBJ2-7; tentatively, D is TRBD2 (6 bases). This CDR3 comprises 14 residues. Germline V CDR1 and CDR2: MNHEY, SVGAGI. Trimming shortened V by 8 bases and J by 0 bases, and 14 bases separated the two germline ends. CDR3 DNA sequence: TGTGCCAGCGGCGGGGCGGGGTTCTCCTACGAGCAGTACTTC. It specifies CASGGAGFSYEQYF.

Many counts were recorded for this clonotype. This chain connects TRBV7-8 to TRBJ2-7; possible D gene TRBD1, 5 bases. Germline assignment: CDR1 SGHVS and CDR2 FQNEAQ. This CDR3 is 12 amino acids long. With 2 bases removed from V and 6 bases from J, the gap between germline ends came to 8 bases. CDR3 sequence reads: CASSLTRVEQYF. CDR3 in DNA: TGTGCCAGCAGCTTAACCAGGGTCGAGCAGTACTTC.

This clonotype showed up many times. This chain joins TRBV11-2 and TRBJ2-5; 15 nucleotides align to TRBD2. CDR1 SGHAT and CDR2 FQNNGV come from the germline V gene. J gave up 5 bases and V 4 bases, and 8 bases lay outside the gene matches. This CDR3 has 17 amino acids. The CDR3 is CASSSGLAGGTGETQYF. The CDR3 nucleotides read TGTGCCAGCAGCTCCGGACTAGCGGGAGGGACCGGGGAGACCCAGTACTTC.

This clonotype turned up a few times. The chain recombines TRBV5-4 with TRBJ2-7; no firm D call. This CDR3 spans 13 amino acids. Looked up from germline, CDR1 is SGHNT and CDR2 is YYREEE (reference sequence). V lost 3 bases to trimming and J lost 2 bases, with 9 bases between them. CDR3 sequence reads: CASSSPFPYEQYF. The CDR3 DNA reads as TGTGCCAGCAGCTCCCCCTTCCCCTACGAGCAGTACTTC.

This clonotype was seen repeatedly, ten times or more. V is TRBV6-1 and J is TRBJ2-2; weak D call: TRBD1 (5 bases). Trimming took 8 bases from V and 1 from J, leaving 14 bases between them. Per the germline V gene, CDR1 is MNHNS and CDR2 is SASEGT. This CDR3 contains 15 residues. This CDR3 is CASARQNLNTGELFF. The CDR3 nucleotides read TGTGCCAGCGCTAGACAGAACTTGAACACCGGGGAGCTGTTTTTT.